This T cell receptor (beta chain) was recovered during a study of shared clonotypes between healthy human individuals. Across several immunoSEQ plates, the genomic DNA of each subset was split evenly. The method was immunoSEQ multiplex PCR; TCRdb's version includes in-frame clones alone and lacks a portion of them. The sample lists some 470,000 clones, about 82% occurring once. Germline lookup yields CDR1 MNHEY and CDR2 SMNVEV (reference sequence). This CDR3 comprises 16 residues. Trimming removed 5 bases from V and 3 bases from J, with 16 bases in between. The study enrolled healthy HIV-negative adults without recent acute infections or vaccinations as donors.

V is TRBV27 and J is TRBJ2-2; D unresolved. The specimen sequenced was PBMCs. The clonotype originates from a woman aged 40-49 years in good health. Some clones in this sample may be carry-over from other donors' samples. The CDR3 DNA reads TGTGCCAGCAGTCCCCGTCTAACTTTTGACACCGGGGAGCTGTTTTTT. It is translated as CASSPRLTFDTGELFF.